This TCR beta chain was sequenced in a study of control samples from healthy donors and cancer patients. This CDR3 region has 15 residues. The germline V and J ends were trimmed by 4 bases and 1 base, with 13 bases remaining between them. The germline CDR1 and CDR2 sequences are SGHTA and FQGNSA. Generated by immunoSEQ multiplex PCR, the TCRdb table keeps only in-frame clones and is missing some. The sample consists of about 51,000 clones, roughly 80% of them appearing once. The sample consisted of blood. This receptor was obtained from a man between 65 and 85 years old in good health. The chain employs TRBV7-2 and TRBJ2-5; D perhaps matches TRBD2 (6 bases). For the CDR3, the DNA is TGTGCCAGCAGCTCGGGAGCCAGGAGCCAAGAGACCCAGTACTTC. Protein sequence: CASSSGARSQETQYF. Full variable domain (missing parts from reference TRBV7-2 and TRBJ2-5): GAGVSQSPSNKVTEKGKDVELRCDPISGHTALYWYRQSLGQGLEFLIYFQGNSAPDKSGLPSDRFSAERTGGSVSTLTIQRTQQEDSAVYLCASSSGARSQETQYFGPGTRLLVL.